The clone carrying this T cell receptor (beta chain) was picked up many times. These data are taken from a study of T cells after yellow fever vaccination. TCRdb reprocessed the 5' RACE reads via MiXCR and lists one record per CDR3 protein. The table shows 25,000 to 30,000 distinct CDR3 sequences, with about 5% occurring only once. Germline CDR1 and CDR2: LGHDT and YNNKEL (reference sequence). The V segment lost 9 bases and the J segment 0 bases; nucleotides outside the gene matches: 14. CDR3 length: 16 residues. The chain recombines TRBV3-1 with TRBJ2-7, with TRBD1 matching over 7 bases. The clonotype was recovered from a man aged 30-40 years who received the YFV17D yellow fever vaccine. The specimen comprised CD8+ T cells sorted from PBMCs, sampled 10 days after the yellow fever booster vaccination. The CDR3 region is CARSTGNGSSSYEQYF. The CDR3 nucleotides are TGTGCCAGATCGACAGGGAACGGTAGTAGCTCCTACGAGCAGTACTTC.